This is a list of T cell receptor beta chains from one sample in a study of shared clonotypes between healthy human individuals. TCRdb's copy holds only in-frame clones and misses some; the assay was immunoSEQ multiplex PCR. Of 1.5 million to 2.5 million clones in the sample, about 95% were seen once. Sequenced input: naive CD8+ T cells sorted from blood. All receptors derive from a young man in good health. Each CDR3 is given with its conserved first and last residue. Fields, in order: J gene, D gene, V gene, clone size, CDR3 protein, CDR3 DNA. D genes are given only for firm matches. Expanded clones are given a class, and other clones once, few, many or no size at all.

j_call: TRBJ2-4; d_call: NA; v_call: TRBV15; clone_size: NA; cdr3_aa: CATSPSAGGYIQYF; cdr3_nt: TGTGCCACCAGCCCTAGTGCGGGTGGGTACATTCAGTACTTC
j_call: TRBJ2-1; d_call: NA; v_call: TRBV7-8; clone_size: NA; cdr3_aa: CASSEVVSRPDNNEQFF; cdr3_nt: TGTGCCAGCTCCGAGGTTGTATCACGTCCAGATAACAATGAGCAGTTCTTC
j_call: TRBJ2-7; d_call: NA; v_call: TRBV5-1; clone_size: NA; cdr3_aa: CASRPPMGYEQYF; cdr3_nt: TGCGCCAGCCGCCCCCCCATGGGGTACGAGCAGTACTTC
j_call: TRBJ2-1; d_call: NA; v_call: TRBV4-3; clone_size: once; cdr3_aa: CASSQVWGAEGDYPNNEQFF; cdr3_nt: TGCGCCAGCAGCCAAGTTTGGGGGGCCGAAGGGGACTACCCGAACAATGAGCAGTTCTTC
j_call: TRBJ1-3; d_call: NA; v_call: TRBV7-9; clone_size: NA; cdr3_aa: CASSYGERPGNTIYF; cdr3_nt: TGTGCCAGCAGCTATGGGGAGAGACCTGGAAACACCATATATTTT
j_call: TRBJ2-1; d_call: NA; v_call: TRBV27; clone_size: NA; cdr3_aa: CASSLSGQWEQFF; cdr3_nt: TGTGCCAGCAGTTTATCGGGTCAGTGGGAGCAGTTCTTC
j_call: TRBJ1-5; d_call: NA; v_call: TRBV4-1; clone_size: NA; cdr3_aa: CASSQNVDLTANQPQHF; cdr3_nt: TGCGCCAGCAGCCAAAACGTGGATCTGACAGCTAATCAGCCCCAGCATTTT
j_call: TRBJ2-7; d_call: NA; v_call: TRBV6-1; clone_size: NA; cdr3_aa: CASSPYYEQYF; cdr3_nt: TGTGCCAGCAGTCCCTACTACGAGCAGTACTTC
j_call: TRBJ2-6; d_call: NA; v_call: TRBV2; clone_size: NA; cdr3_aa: CASSDEVGFSGANVLTF; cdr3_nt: TGTGCCAGCAGTGATGAGGTTGGGTTCTCTGGGGCCAACGTCCTGACTTTC
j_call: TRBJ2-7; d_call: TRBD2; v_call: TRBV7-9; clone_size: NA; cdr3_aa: CASSSVAGDSYEQYF; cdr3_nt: TGTGCCAGCAGCTCCGTAGCGGGCGACTCCTACGAGCAGTACTTC
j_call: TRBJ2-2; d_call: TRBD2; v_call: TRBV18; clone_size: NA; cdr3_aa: CASSPFKAGVNTGELFF; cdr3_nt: TGTGCCAGCTCACCATTTAAAGCGGGAGTTAACACCGGGGAGCTGTTTTTT
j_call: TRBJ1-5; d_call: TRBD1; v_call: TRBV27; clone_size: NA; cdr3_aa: CASSLGDRVGNQPQHF; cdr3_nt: TGTGCCAGCAGTTTAGGGGACAGGGTGGGCAATCAGCCCCAGCATTTT
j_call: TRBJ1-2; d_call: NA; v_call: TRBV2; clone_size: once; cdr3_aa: CASTQGGDGFGYTF; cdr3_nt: TGTGCCAGCACCCAAGGGGGGGACGGTTTTGGCTACACCTTC
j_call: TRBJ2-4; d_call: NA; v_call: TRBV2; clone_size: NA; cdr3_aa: CASSERSVVLAKNIQYF; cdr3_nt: TGTGCCAGCAGTGAGAGATCAGTAGTCCTAGCCAAAAACATTCAGTACTTC
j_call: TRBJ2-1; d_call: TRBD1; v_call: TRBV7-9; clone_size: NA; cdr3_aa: CASSSDRENYNEQFF; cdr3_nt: TGTGCCAGCAGCTCCGACAGGGAAAATTACAATGAGCAGTTCTTC
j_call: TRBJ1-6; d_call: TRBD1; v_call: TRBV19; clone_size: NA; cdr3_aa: CASSGQGGGNSPLHF; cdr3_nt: TGTGCCAGTAGCGGACAGGGAGGCGGTAATTCACCCCTCCACTTT
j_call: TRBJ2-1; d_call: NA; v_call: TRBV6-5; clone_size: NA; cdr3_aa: CASSYRDYNEQFF; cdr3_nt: TGTGCCAGCAGTTACCGGGACTACAATGAGCAGTTCTTC
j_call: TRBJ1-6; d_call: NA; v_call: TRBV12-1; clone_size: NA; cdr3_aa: CASSFAPRACWAYNSPLHF; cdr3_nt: TGTGCCAGCAGCTTTGCGCCCCGAGCATGTTGGGCCTATAATTCACCCCTCCACTTT
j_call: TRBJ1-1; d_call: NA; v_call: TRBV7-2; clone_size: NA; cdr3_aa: CASSLFTDEAFF; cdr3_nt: TGTGCCAGCAGCTTATTCACAGATGAAGCTTTCTTT
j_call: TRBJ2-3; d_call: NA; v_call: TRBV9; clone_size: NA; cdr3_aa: CASSVMGGTDTQYF; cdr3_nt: TGTGCCAGCAGCGTAATGGGTGGTACAGATACGCAGTATTTT
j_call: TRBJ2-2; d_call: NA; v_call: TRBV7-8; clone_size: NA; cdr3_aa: CASSIPRTGEAGGLGTGELFF; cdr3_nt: TGTGCCAGCAGTATCCCGAGGACAGGGGAGGCGGGGGGGCTCGGCACCGGGGAGCTGTTTTTT
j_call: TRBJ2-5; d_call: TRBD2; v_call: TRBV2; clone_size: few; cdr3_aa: CASSEEIPGLAGDETQYF; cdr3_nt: TGTGCCAGCAGTGAAGAGATACCGGGACTAGCGGGGGATGAGACCCAGTACTTC
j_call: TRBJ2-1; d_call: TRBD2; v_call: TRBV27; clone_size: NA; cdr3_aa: CASSLLGGDDEQFF; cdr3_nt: TGTGCCAGCAGTTTATTGGGGGGGGACGATGAGCAGTTCTTC
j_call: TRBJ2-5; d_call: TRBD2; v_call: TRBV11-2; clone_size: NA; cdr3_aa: CASSLVGLAGGLETQYF; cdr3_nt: TGTGCCAGCAGCTTAGTCGGCCTAGCGGGGGGGCTGGAGACCCAGTACTTC
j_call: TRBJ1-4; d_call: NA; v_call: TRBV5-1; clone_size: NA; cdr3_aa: CASTLLGPGEKLFF; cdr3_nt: TGCGCCAGCACCTTATTAGGGCCGGGTGAAAAACTGTTTTTT
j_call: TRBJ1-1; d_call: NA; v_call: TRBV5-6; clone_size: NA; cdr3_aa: CASSSEGGNTEAFF; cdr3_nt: TGTGCCAGCAGCTCGGAAGGGGGGAACACTGAAGCTTTCTTT
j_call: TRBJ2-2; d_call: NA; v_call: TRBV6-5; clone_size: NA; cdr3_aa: CASSYSQRGELFF; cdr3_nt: TGTGCCAGCAGTTACTCGCAGCGTGGGGAGCTGTTTTTT
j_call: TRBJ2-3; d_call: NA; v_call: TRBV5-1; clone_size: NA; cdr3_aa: CASSLEVRGSTTSTDTQYF; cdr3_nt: TGCGCCAGCAGCTTGGAGGTTAGAGGGTCAACAACTAGCACAGATACGCAGTATTTT
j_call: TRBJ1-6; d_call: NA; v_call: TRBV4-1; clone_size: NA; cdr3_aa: CASSQDPGRNNSPLHF; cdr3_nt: TGCGCCAGCAGCCAAGACCCGGGACGGAATAATTCACCCCTCCACTTT
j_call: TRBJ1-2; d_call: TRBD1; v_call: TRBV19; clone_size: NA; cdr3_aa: CASSGRDRGIYGYTF; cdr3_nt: TGTGCCAGTAGTGGCCGGGACAGGGGTATCTATGGCTACACCTTC
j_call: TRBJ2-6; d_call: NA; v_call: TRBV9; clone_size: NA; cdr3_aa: CASSVPLYSGANVLTF; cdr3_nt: TGTGCCAGCAGCGTACCATTGTATTCTGGGGCCAACGTCCTGACTTTC
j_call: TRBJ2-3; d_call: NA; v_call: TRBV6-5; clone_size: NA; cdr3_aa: CASSYSGGRTDTQYF; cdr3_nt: TGTGCCAGCAGTTACTCCGGGGGGCGGACAGATACGCAGTATTTT
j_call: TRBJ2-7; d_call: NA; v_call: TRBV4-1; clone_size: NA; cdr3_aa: CASSQGRGLTYEQYF; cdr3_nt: TGCGCCAGCAGCCAAGGCAGGGGTCTCACCTACGAGCAGTACTTC
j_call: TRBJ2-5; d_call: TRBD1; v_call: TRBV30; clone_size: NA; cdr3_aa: CAWSSSHRGLETQYF; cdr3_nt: TGTGCCTGGAGTTCGTCCCACAGGGGGCTAGAGACCCAGTACTTC
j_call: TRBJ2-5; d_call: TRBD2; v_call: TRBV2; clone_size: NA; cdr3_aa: CATRTSARQETQYF; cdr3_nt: TGTGCCACCCGGACTAGCGCGAGACAAGAGACCCAGTACTTC
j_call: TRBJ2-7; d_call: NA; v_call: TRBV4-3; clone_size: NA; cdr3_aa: CASSQETTGYEQYF; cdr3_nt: TGCGCCAGCAGCCAAGAGACCACAGGGTACGAGCAGTACTTC
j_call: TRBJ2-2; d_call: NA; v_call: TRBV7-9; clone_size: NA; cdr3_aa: CASSVSGNTGELFF; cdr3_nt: TGTGCCAGCAGTGTTAGCGGGAACACCGGGGAGCTGTTTTTT
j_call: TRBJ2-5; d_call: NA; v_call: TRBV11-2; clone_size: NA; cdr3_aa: CASSSFRFMQETQYF; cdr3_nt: TGTGCCAGCAGCTCGTTCCGGTTTATGCAAGAGACCCAGTACTTC
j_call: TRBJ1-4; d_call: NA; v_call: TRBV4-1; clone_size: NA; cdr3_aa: CASSQDVARGSGEKLFF; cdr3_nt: TGCGCCAGCAGCCAAGATGTAGCTAGGGGGAGTGGGGAAAAACTGTTTTTT
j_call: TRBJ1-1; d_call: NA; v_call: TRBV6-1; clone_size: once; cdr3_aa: CASSLTVNTEAFF; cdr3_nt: TGTGCCAGCAGCTTGACAGTGAACACTGAAGCTTTCTTT
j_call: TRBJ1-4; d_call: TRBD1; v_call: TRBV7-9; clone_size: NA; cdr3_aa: CASSPWDRGPNEKLFF; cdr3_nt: TGTGCCAGCAGCCCCTGGGACAGGGGGCCTAATGAAAAACTGTTTTTT